The 9 T cell receptor beta chains in this list originate from one sample, sequenced in a study of tumor and adjacent non-tumor tissue in lung cancer. The template was RNA from unsorted bulk tissue. More than 3 cm separated this lung sample from the edge of the tumor. A modified ARM-PCR protocol with three rounds of nested PCR amplified TCRbeta. TCRdb reprocessed the multiplex PCR reads with MiXCR, giving one entry per CDR3 protein. Of about 98,000 distinct CDR3 sequences listed, about 80% are singletons. The sequencing input was distant non-tumor lung tissue. The receptor source for this set is a man aged 55 to 70 with small cell lung cancer.

This clonotype was seen at least ten times. The genes are TRBV5-8 and TRBJ2-5; the D gene is possibly TRBD2 (6 bases). Per germline, CDR1 SGHTS and CDR2 YDEGEE. This CDR3 contains 15 residues. The germline V and J ends were trimmed by 4 bases and 1 base, with 14 bases remaining between them. DNA for the CDR3: TGTGCCAGCAGCCCCAGCGGGTACGGCCAAGAGACCCAGTACTTC. Its protein product is CASSPSGYGQETQYF.

Regarding this clonotype: Given the absence of the conserved phenylalanine or tryptophan at the CDR3 end, a read error is likely. The chain employs TRBV5-6 and TRBJ2-6, with D possibly being TRBD2 (6 bases). The CDR3 covers 16 residues. The V gene lost 0 bases and the J gene lost 5 bases, with 12 bases spanning the gap. Per the germline V gene, CDR1 is SGHDT and CDR2 is YYEEEE. CDR3: CASSLVGWTRANVLTI. CDR3 nucleotide sequence: TGTGCCAGCAGCTTGGTTGGGTGGACTAGGGCCAACGTCCTGACTATC.

This clonotype was found once. One end of the junction is discordant with germline, which a read error may explain. The chain combines TRBV4-1 with TRBJ2-5; no firm D call. This CDR3 comprises 16 residues. Germline V gene lookup returns CDR1 MGHRA and CDR2 YSYEKL. Written as DNA, the CDR3 is TGCGCCAGTAGCCAAGAAAGTATCGGCGGTTCGGAGACCCAGTACTTC. Translating it yields CASSQESIGGSETQYF.

In its sample, this clonotype was seen many times. The gene calls are TRBV28 and TRBJ2-3; 8 bases align to TRBD2. Germline CDR1 MDHEN, CDR2 SYDVKM. The CDR3 spans 15 residues. With 3 bases clipped from V and 2 bases from J, the junction kept 4 bases outside the gene matches. CDR3 DNA: TGTGCCAGCAGTTTCGGGGGGGCACTCACAGATACGCAGTATTTT. Encoded protein: CASSFGGALTDTQYF. Drawing the rest from reference TRBV28 and TRBJ2-3, the complete variable domain is DVKVTQSSRYLVKRTGEKVFLECVQDMDHENMFWYRQDPGLGLRLIYFSYDVKMKEKGDIPEGYSVSREKKERFSLILESASTNQTSMYLCASSFGGALTDTQYFGPGTRLTVL.

This clonotype was recorded a few times. Because it lacks the conserved phenylalanine or tryptophan at the end, this CDR3 is likely a read error. This sequence joins TRBV11-2 and TRBJ2-5; D might be TRBD1 (5 bases). CDR1 is SGHAT, CDR2 FQNNGV, per germline. This CDR3 is 13 amino acids long. With 4 bases removed from V and 3 bases from J, the gap between germline ends came to 9 bases. CDR3 sequence (DNA): TGTGCCAGCAGCTCTACAGGTGAAGAGACCCAGTACTTG. Translated, it gives CASSSTGEETQYL.

As to this clonotype: A much larger clone lies a single base off, so this may be a read error. The chain recombines TRBV6-6 with TRBJ1-4; no clear D. The CDR3 has 14 residues. Deletions cut 6 bases from V and 0 bases from J, with 8 bases between. CDR1 is MNHNY and CDR2 is SVGAGI in the germline V gene (reference sequence). CDR3 sequence: CASSHNATNEKLFF. The CDR3 DNA sequence: TGTGCCAGCAGCCACAATGCAACTAATGAAAAACTGTTTTTT.

Worth noting for this clonotype: One end of the junction is discordant with germline, which a read error may explain. V gene TRBV6-5 combines with J gene TRBJ1-6; D remains unclear. Germline CDR1 and CDR2: MNHEY and SVGAGI. The length of the CDR3 is 16 residues. The CDR3 region is CVSSVRSQFDNSALHF. The CDR3 DNA reads TGTGTCAGCAGCGTTAGGAGTCAGTTTGATAATTCAGCCCTCCACTTT.

Comments on this clonotype: The CDR3 carries no conserved terminal phenylalanine or tryptophan, so it likely arises from a read error. This rearrangement joins TRBV4-2 to TRBJ1-5; 10 nucleotides agree with TRBD1. The CDR3 totals 16 residues. With 5 bases clipped from V and 6 bases from J, the junction kept 10 bases outside the gene matches. From germline, CDR1 is LGHNA and CDR2 YNFKEQ. The CDR3 loop reads CASSVAGTGDTQPQHL. In DNA, the CDR3 is TGTGCCAGCAGCGTAGCCGGGACAGGGGATACTCAGCCCCAGCATCTT.

On this clonotype: The germline gene is not matched at one end of the junction; a read error may be the cause. V and J are TRBV11-2 and TRBJ2-1; D remains ambiguous. Germline CDR1 and CDR2: SGHAT and FQNNGV. There are 13 residues in the CDR3. The CDR3 bases are TGTGCCGGCAGCCTAGGGCGCAACAATGAGCTGTTCTTC. Amino acid sequence: CAGSLGRNNELFF.